One sample yielded the 24 T cell receptor beta chains listed below, sequenced in a study of shared clonotypes between healthy human individuals. Generated by immunoSEQ multiplex PCR, the TCRdb table keeps only in-frame clones and is missing some. The repertoire holds roughly 1,600,000 clones, with just under 99% as singletons. The sample consisted of naive CD4+ T cells sorted from blood. Subset denoted: CD45RA+ positively selected. These receptors all stem from a young man in good health.

The CDR3 DNA reads as TGTGCCAGCAGCTTAGACGGTAAGCCTAGGGAGCAGTTCTTC. Residues: CASSLDGKPREQFF. The V and J genes are TRBV11-2 and TRBJ2-1, with no clear D. The CDR3 has 14 residues. Germline V gene lookup returns CDR1 SGHAT and CDR2 FQNNGV. Trimming took off 0 bases at V and 10 bases at J, with 13 bases between the two ends.

J is TRBJ1-5 and V is TRBV30, with a weak D call TRBD1 (5 bases). Germline-derived CDR1 and CDR2 are GTSNPN and SVGIG (reference sequence). V was shortened by 2 bases and J by 3 bases, with 17 bases between the two germline ends. This CDR3 spans 16 amino acids. The CDR3 DNA is TGTGCCTGGAGTTCGACGGGACCCGGGGACAATCAGCCCCAGCATTTT. Translated: CAWSSTGPGDNQPQHF.

V is TRBV6-5 and J is TRBJ2-5; the match to TRBD2 covers 8 bases. Germline lookup yields CDR1 MNHEY and CDR2 SVGAGI. The junction had 6 bases not matched to a gene; V was cut back by 2 bases and J by 4 bases. This CDR3 has 15 amino acids. CDR3 sequence: CASSYLAGEGETQYF. CDR3 DNA: TGTGCCAGCAGTTACCTAGCGGGTGAGGGAGAGACCCAGTACTTC.

The V gene is TRBV4-1, the J gene TRBJ2-1, with 10 bases identical to TRBD2. The V segment lost 4 bases and the J segment 2 bases; nucleotides outside the gene matches: 2. Germline V lookup: CDR1 MGHRA, CDR2 YSYEKL. This CDR3 spans 15 amino acids. The CDR3 sequence is CASSPSGGAYNEQFF. The CDR3 DNA reads TGCGCCAGCAGCCCAAGCGGGGGGGCCTACAATGAGCAGTTCTTC.

This rearrangement joins TRBV15 to TRBJ2-7; 7 bases agree with TRBD1. V lost 3 bases to trimming and J lost 2 bases; unmatched junction nucleotides: 10. The CDR3 is made up of 16 amino acids. The germline V gene encodes CDR1 LNHNV and CDR2 YYDKDF (reference sequence). The CDR3 sequence is CATSRGFGGQTYEQYF. CDR3 bases: TGTGCCACCAGCAGGGGTTTTGGGGGACAGACCTACGAGCAGTACTTC.

As for this clone: The same CDR3 can be traced to other DNA sequences in this sample. The V call is TRBV25-1, the J call TRBJ1-2; unclear D gene. CDR3 size: 13 residues. The germline V and J ends were trimmed by 2 bases and 4 bases, with 8 bases remaining between them. From germline, CDR1 is MGHDK and CDR2 SYGVNS. CDR3 protein: CASSEAGFYGYTF. Written as DNA, the CDR3 is TGTGCCAGCAGTGAAGCAGGATTCTATGGCTACACCTTC.

V is TRBV6-5 and J is TRBJ1-5, with 7 bases that match TRBD1. CDR3 size: 14 residues. V gave up 8 bases and J gave up 0 bases; unmatched junction bases: 4. Germline lookup yields CDR1 MNHEY and CDR2 SVGAGI. Here the CDR3 DNA reads TGTGCCAGCGGGTACAGGGGTAGCAATCAGCCCCAGCATTTT. Protein product: CASGYRGSNQPQHF.

The rearrangement joins TRBV7-8 to TRBJ2-5; D is possibly TRBD2 (6 bases). Trimming took off 5 bases at V and 14 bases at J, with 21 bases between the two ends. CDR1 and CDR2 from the germline V gene are SGHVS and FQNEAQ. This CDR3 contains 13 residues. CDR3 amino acids: CASSGGGGLLFYF. Here the CDR3 DNA reads TGTGCCAGCAGCGGTGGGGGAGGACTCCTTTTTTACTTC.

The chain uses TRBV9 and TRBJ1-2, with 9 bases that match TRBD1. Germline V gene sequence: CDR1 SGDLS, CDR2 YYNGEE. V lost 2 bases to trimming and J lost 2 bases; unmatched junction nucleotides: 4. The CDR3 spans 15 residues. This chain's CDR3 is CASSVTQGANYGYTF. As DNA, the CDR3 is TGTGCCAGCAGCGTTACACAGGGGGCCAACTATGGCTACACCTTC.

This sequence joins TRBV30 and TRBJ2-7; D is undetermined. V lost 3 bases and J lost 4, with 7 bases in between. This CDR3 region has 11 residues. CDR1 GTSNPN and CDR2 SVGIG come from the germline V gene (reference sequence). CDR3 sequence reads: CAWRKGYEQYF. In nucleotides, the CDR3 is TGTGCCTGGAGAAAGGGATACGAGCAGTACTTC.

The V call is TRBV7-9, the J call TRBJ2-5; D not certain. With 2 bases removed from V and 0 bases from J, the gap between germline ends came to 7 bases. CDR3 length: 14 amino acids. CDR1 and CDR2 from the germline V gene are SEHNR and FQNEAQ (reference sequence). The CDR3 loop is CASSLRSYQETQYF. The CDR3 DNA sequence: TGTGCCAGCAGCTTAAGGTCTTACCAAGAGACCCAGTACTTC. Complete variable domain (other parts from reference TRBV7-9 and TRBJ2-5): DTGVSQNPRHKITKRGQNVTFRCDPISEHNRLYWYRQTLGQGPEFLTYFQNEAQLEKSRLLSDRFSAERPKGSFSTLEIQRTEQGDSAMYLCASSLRSYQETQYFGPGTRLLVL.

The rearrangement links TRBV2 to TRBJ1-5; TRBD1 matches 8 bases. The CDR3 loop spans 15 amino acids. The germline CDR1 and CDR2 sequences are SNHLY and FYNNEI. Unmatched junction bases numbered 9, after V lost 6 bases and J lost 5 bases. The CDR3 DNA is TGTGCCAGCAGCGAGCTCGGGACAGGACATCAGCCCCAGCATTTT. This sequence encodes CASSELGTGHQPQHF.

This sequence joins TRBV5-1 and TRBJ2-3; either TRBD1 or TRBD2 may fit D (5 bases each). CDR1 and CDR2 from the germline V gene are SGHRS and YFSETQ. The CDR3 spans 15 residues. V lost 5 bases and J 3 bases, leaving 16 bases between the germline ends. CDR3 loop: CASSFTGTNTDTQYF. For the CDR3, the DNA is TGCGCCAGCAGTTTTACCGGGACCAATACAGATACGCAGTATTTT.

This rearrangement joins TRBV6-9 to TRBJ1-2, with 10 bases matching TRBD1. Germline CDR1 is MNHGY and CDR2 is SVAAGI. With 5 bases clipped from V and 4 bases from J, the junction kept 13 bases outside the gene matches. The CDR3 totals 17 residues. CDR3 in DNA: TGTGCCAGCAGTACTCAGACAGGGGGCGCAACGGGCTATGGCTACACCTTC. It yields the protein CASSTQTGGATGYGYTF.

V and J are TRBV6-6 and TRBJ1-5, with D hard to call. This CDR3 is 14 amino acids long. From germline, CDR1 is MNHNY and CDR2 SVGAGI (reference sequence). V lost 6 bases to trimming and J lost 1 base, with 10 bases between them. In DNA, the CDR3 is TGTGCCAGCAGCCGGGGTAGGAGCAATCAGCCCCAGCATTTT. This encodes CASSRGRSNQPQHF.

This clone showed up just once. V is TRBV5-1 and J is TRBJ2-2; 15 nucleotides agree with TRBD2. The CDR3 has 17 amino acids. After removal of 3 bases from V and 6 bases from J, the junction contained 6 bases not matched to a gene. CDR1 SGHRS and CDR2 YFSETQ come from the germline V gene. CDR3 sequence (DNA): TGCGCCAGCAGCTCCGGGACTAGCGGGAGGTCCGCCGGGGAGCTGTTTTTT. Translating gives CASSSGTSGRSAGELFF.

This chain uses TRBV7-2 with TRBJ2-1, with D uncertain. Germline values: CDR1 SGHTA, CDR2 FQGNSA. V lost 8 bases and J 0 bases, leaving 11 bases between the germline ends. This CDR3 has 14 residues. The DNA for the CDR3 is TGTGCCAGCCTTTCTGCGAGCTCCTACAATGAGCAGTTCTTC. This translates into CASLSASSYNEQFF.

The chain links TRBV6-6 to TRBJ2-1; the match to TRBD2 covers 10 bases. The CDR3 runs 15 residues. Germline-derived CDR1 and CDR2 are MNHNY and SVGAGI (reference sequence). V was clipped by 5 bases and J by 4 bases; unmatched bases: 5. This chain's CDR3 is CASSPLAGEYNEQFF. The CDR3 bases are TGTGCCAGCAGTCCCCTAGCGGGAGAATACAATGAGCAGTTCTTC.

The chain carries TRBV7-3 and TRBJ2-1; D is undetermined. Trimming stripped 2 bases from V and 3 bases from J, with 11 bases between. Germline V gives CDR1 SGHTA, CDR2 FQGTGA. CDR3 length equals 15 residues. Here the CDR3 reads CASSLGPNDYNEQFF. CDR3 in DNA: TGTGCCAGCAGCTTAGGCCCTAATGACTACAATGAGCAGTTCTTC.

The J gene is TRBJ1-2, the V gene TRBV27; D is uncertain. Germline V gives CDR1 MNHEY, CDR2 SMNVEV (reference sequence). The V end lost 1 base, the J end lost 1 base, and 13 bases lay between the germline ends. The CDR3 covers 16 residues. CDR3 sequence (DNA): TGTGCCAGCAGTTTATTGGCCCCTGAATTTAACTATGGCTACACCTTC. Residues: CASSLLAPEFNYGYTF.

This chain connects TRBV10-3 to TRBJ2-2; the D gene is possibly TRBD1 (7 bases). The germline gives CDR1 ENHRY, CDR2 SYGVKD. V was cut by 6 bases and J by 2 bases, with 13 bases left in between. The CDR3 length is 15 residues. The DNA for the CDR3 is TGTGCCATCAGCCCAGGGGGAGGAAACACCGGGGAGCTGTTTTTT. Encoded protein: CAISPGGGNTGELFF.

This chain connects TRBV4-2 to TRBJ2-7, with 11 bases fitting TRBD1. The germline V gene encodes CDR1 LGHNA and CDR2 YNFKEQ. The J segment lost 6 bases and the V segment lost 0 bases, leaving 7 bases of the junction unmatched. The length of the CDR3 is 16 residues. The CDR3 DNA sequence: TGTGCCAGCAGCCAAGAAAGGATGGACAGGGGGCTCGAGCAGTACTTC. This gives the protein CASSQERMDRGLEQYF.

This clone showed up just a few times. The gene calls are TRBV10-1 and TRBJ2-2; D not certain. The CDR3 contains 13 residues. Trimming stripped 11 bases from V and 0 bases from J, with 10 bases between. CDR1 and CDR2 from the germline V gene are WNHNN and SYGVQD (reference sequence). The chain's CDR3 is CALRQSNTGELFF. In DNA form, the CDR3 reads TGCGCCCTCAGACAATCGAACACCGGGGAGCTGTTTTTT.

V and J are TRBV7-2 and TRBJ2-5; 7 bases agree with TRBD2. This CDR3 comprises 14 residues. The V segment lost 4 bases and the J segment 2 bases; nucleotides outside the gene matches: 4. Germline CDR1 and CDR2: SGHTA and FQGNSA. CDR3 sequence (DNA): TGTGCCAGCAGCTCTAGCGGACCACAAGAGACCCAGTACTTC. Translating gives CASSSSGPQETQYF.